This is a list of T cell receptor beta chains from one sample in a study of T cells in Graves' hyperthyroidism and ophthalmopathy. One entry per CDR3 protein results from TCRdb running MiXCR on the multiplex PCR reads. The table has about 710,000 distinct CDR3 sequences, around 15% seen once; the top ten hold around 8%. Sequencing input: blood. The receptors originated from a man aged 18 to 29 with Graves' hyperthyroidism. Both conserved end residues are part of each CDR3. Each record gives: J gene, V gene, CDR3 length, clone size, D gene, CDR3 DNA, CDR3 protein. A D gene is named only where the DNA matches it firmly. The size field is filled for only some rows; it gives once, few, many or a size class.

>TRBJ2-7|TRBV10-1|15|-|TRBD1
TGCGCCAGCAGCCCGAGACAGGGGGGTATCCACGAGCAGTACTTC
CASSPRQGGIHEQYF
>TRBJ2-2|TRBV5-1|13|-|-
TGTGCCAGCAGCTTTTTCGGGCCCGGGGAGCTGTTTTTT
CASSFFGPGELFF
>TRBJ1-2|TRBV3-1|15|few|-
TGTGCCAGCAGCCAAGGATTTCGGGGGAGCTATGGCTACACCTTC
CASSQGFRGSYGYTF
>TRBJ2-7|TRBV6-6|16|many|-
TGTGCCAGCAGCTTACGTCGTCCCGGGAATAACTACGAGCAGTACTTC
CASSLRRPGNNYEQYF
>TRBJ2-7|TRBV14|17|-|TRBD2
TGTGCCAGCAGCCGTACACCGGGACTAGCGGGAGGGACCGAGCAGTACTTC
CASSRTPGLAGGTEQYF
>TRBJ2-3|TRBV27|14|many|-
TGTGCCAGCAGTTTTGGAACTAGCACAGATACGCAGTATTTT
CASSFGTSTDTQYF
>TRBJ1-5|TRBV19|15|few|TRBD1
TGTGCCAGTCATACAGGGGGACGAAGCAATCAGCCCCAGCATTTT
CASHTGGRSNQPQHF
>TRBJ2-1|TRBV6-2/TRBV6-3|12|few|-
TGTGCCAGCCGCGGGATAGACAATGAGCAGTTCTTC
CASRGIDNEQFF
>TRBJ2-3|TRBV28|13|many|-
TGTGCCAGCACGGGCCCCGGCACAGATACGCAGTATTTT
CASTGPGTDTQYF
>TRBJ2-3|TRBV12-3/TRBV12-4|15|-|-
TGTGCCAGCAGTCGGAGAGGATCTAGCACAGATACGCAGTATTTT
CASSRRGSSTDTQYF
>TRBJ2-7|TRBV14|13|many|-
TGTGCCAGCCGGCTCCGGGACTCCTACGAGCAGTACTTC
CASRLRDSYEQYF
>TRBJ1-4|TRBV20-1|12|many|-
TGCAGTGCTAGAAGGGGAGGTGAAAAACTGTTTTTT
CSARRGGEKLFF
>TRBJ2-1|TRBV27|13|many|TRBD1
TGTGCCAGCAGTGGGGACAGTTTGGTTCGGCAGTTCTTC
CASSGDSLVRQFF
>TRBJ2-2|TRBV6-6|12|many|-
TGTGCCAGCAGTTACAGCACCGGGGAGCTGTTTTTT
CASSYSTGELFF
>TRBJ2-7|TRBV28|11|many|-
TGTGCCAGCAGTACCAATTCCGAGCAGTACTTC
CASSTNSEQYF
>TRBJ2-5|TRBV28|12|many|-
TGTGCCAGCAGGGACGGGAGAGAGACCCAGTACTTC
CASRDGRETQYF
>TRBJ2-7|TRBV28|12|many|-
TGTGCCAGCAGTTTGGACAAATACGAGCAGTACTTC
CASSLDKYEQYF
>TRBJ1-2|TRBV5-1|16|many|-
TGCGCCAGCAGCTTGGATTTATGGGGAGCTAACTATGGCTACACCTTC
CASSLDLWGANYGYTF
>TRBJ1-1|TRBV20-1|13|few|-
TGCAGTGCCAAAATCGACTCAGACACTGAAGCTTTCTTT
CSAKIDSDTEAFF
>TRBJ2-7|TRBV5-1|17|few|TRBD1
TGCGCCAGCAGCCCCGAAGGGACAGTCTTTGCTCGGGACGAGCAGTACTTC
CASSPEGTVFARDEQYF
>TRBJ2-7|TRBV28|13|few|-
TGTGCCAGCAGCCAGGTCTCCCCATACGAGCAGTACTTC
CASSQVSPYEQYF
>TRBJ2-2|TRBV20-1|15|few|TRBD1
TGCAGTGCCCCCCGACAGGGGTACGGGGGCGGGGAGCTGTTTTTT
CSAPRQGYGGGELFF
>TRBJ1-1|TRBV7-9|19|-|TRBD1
TGTGCCAGCAGCTGGCCCCCCCCGGGACAGGGCAACATGAACACTGAAGCTTTCTTT
CASSWPPPGQGNMNTEAFF
>TRBJ2-3|TRBV28|14|many|-
TGTGCCAGCAGTTTATTGGGGGGCTCAGATACGCAGTATTTT
CASSLLGGSDTQYF
>TRBJ2-2|TRBV25-1|14|few|-
TGTGCCAGCAGTGACACAGGCGGCATCGGGGAGCTGTTTTTT
CASSDTGGIGELFF
>TRBJ2-7|TRBV20-1|16|many|TRBD2
TGCAGTGCTAGAGGTCTTCCAGCGGGAGGGACGTACGAGCAGTACTTC
CSARGLPAGGTYEQYF
>TRBJ2-5|TRBV28|16|many|-
TGTGCCAGCAGTCGATCCCTGACCGGGCCGACGGAGACCCAGTACTTC
CASSRSLTGPTETQYF
>TRBJ2-7|TRBV29-1|12|few|-
TGCAGCGTTGAAGAGGGCTCCTACGAGCAGTACTTC
CSVEEGSYEQYF
>TRBJ2-2|TRBV18|14|few|-
TGTGCCAGCTCACCATCGACAGGCGGCGGGGAGCTGTTTTTT
CASSPSTGGGELFF
>TRBJ1-1|TRBV9|14|many|-
TGTGCCAGCAGCGTAGGGGGATCGGTTACTGAAGCTTTCTTT
CASSVGGSVTEAFF
>TRBJ2-3|TRBV6-1|16|-|-
TGTGCCAGCAGCACCGGGGCGGGTCCCCGTGCAGATACGCAGTATTTT
CASSTGAGPRADTQYF
>TRBJ2-6|TRBV20-1|15|-|-
TGCAGTGCTAGAGGGGGGAACTCTGGGGCCAACGTCCTGACTTTC
CSARGGNSGANVLTF
>TRBJ1-1|TRBV11-2|16|few|-
TGTGCCAGCAGCCGATTAAGTGGAGGGGTGAACACTGAAGCTTTCTTT
CASSRLSGGVNTEAFF
>TRBJ2-1|TRBV5-1|14|many|TRBD2
TGCGCCAGCAGCGAACTAGCGGGAGTGGGTGAGCAGTTCTTC
CASSELAGVGEQFF
>TRBJ1-1|TRBV29-1|14|many|TRBD1
TGCAGCGTGGCCGGACAGGGGATGGACACTGAAGCTTTCTTT
CSVAGQGMDTEAFF
>TRBJ2-1|TRBV7-8|16|-|TRBD2
TGTGCCAGCTCTCCTAGCCGGACTAGCGTATACAATGAGCAGTTCTTC
CASSPSRTSVYNEQFF
>TRBJ2-2|TRBV18|15|few|-
TGTGCCAGCTCCCAGACAGATGGGAACACCGGGGAGCTGTTTTTT
CASSQTDGNTGELFF
>TRBJ1-3|TRBV5-5|16|-|-
TGTGCCAGCACCAGGACGGTTCCGAGCTCTGGAAACACCATATATTTT
CASTRTVPSSGNTIYF
>TRBJ2-2|TRBV27|17|-|-
TGTGCCAGCAGTTTAAAACTGCAGGGTACGAACACCGGGGAGCTGTTTTTT
CASSLKLQGTNTGELFF
>TRBJ1-2|TRBV18|14|-|-
TGTGCCAGCTCACCGGCCAGCACATTCTATGGCTACACCTTC
CASSPASTFYGYTF
>TRBJ2-2|TRBV15|19|few|TRBD1
TGTGCCACCAGCAGGTACAGGGGGCGCGCGGGAGAAGCGGCCGGGGAGCTGTTTTTT
CATSRYRGRAGEAAGELFF
>TRBJ2-3|TRBV6-1|15|few|-
TGTGCCAGCAGTCATGAGACGGGGATGTCGGATACGCAGTATTTT
CASSHETGMSDTQYF
>TRBJ1-5|TRBV28|14|few|TRBD1
TGTGCCAGCAACACAGGGGGCAGCAATCAGCCCCAGCATTTT
CASNTGGSNQPQHF
>TRBJ2-1|TRBV11-2|15|-|TRBD2
TGTGCCAGCAGCCTTAGCGGGAGGGCCTTGGATGAGCAGTTCTTC
CASSLSGRALDEQFF
>TRBJ2-4|TRBV12-3/TRBV12-4|15|-|TRBD1
TGTGCCAGCAGTCCGCAGGGGGTGGCCAAAAACATTCAGTACTTC
CASSPQGVAKNIQYF
>TRBJ2-1|TRBV19|16|-|-
TGTGCCAGTAGTATTATCGGCGGGTTCTCCTACAATGAGCAGTTCTTC
CASSIIGGFSYNEQFF
>TRBJ2-5|TRBV2|13|many|-
TGTGCCAGCCAGTCCCGGGACCAAGAGACCCAGTACTTC
CASQSRDQETQYF
>TRBJ2-2|TRBV30|16|few|-
TGTGCCTGGAGCAGGTTCGGACAGACTAACACCGGGGAGCTGTTTTTT
CAWSRFGQTNTGELFF
>TRBJ2-5|TRBV2|15|few|-
TGTGCCAGCAGCTACCGGGCCTCGTTCCAAGAGACCCAGTACTTC
CASSYRASFQETQYF
>TRBJ1-1|TRBV20-1|14|few|-
TGCAGTGCAAGGCCAGGGGCCATGAACACTGAAGCTTTCTTT
CSARPGAMNTEAFF
>TRBJ2-1|TRBV3-1|18|many|TRBD1
TGTGCCAGCAGCCCTGGACAGGGGTCCTCCATTCCCTACAATGAGCAGTTCTTC
CASSPGQGSSIPYNEQFF
>TRBJ2-2|TRBV28|13|-|-
TGTGCCAGCAGCCAGACCATGACCGGGGAGCTGTTTTTT
CASSQTMTGELFF
>TRBJ2-3|TRBV7-9|14|-|-
TGTGCCAGCAGTTCGCAAGGAGGGCCAGATACGCAGTATTTT
CASSSQGGPDTQYF
>TRBJ1-2|TRBV24-1|11|-|-
TGTGCCACCAGTGACCGGGTCGGCTACACCTTC
CATSDRVGYTF
>TRBJ2-7|TRBV11-3|12|many|TRBD2
TGTGCCAGCAGCGCGCGGGAGACCGAGCAGTACTTC
CASSARETEQYF
>TRBJ2-3|TRBV7-2|14|many|-
TGTGCCAGCAGCTTGATAGTGGGGCGAGATACGCAGTATTTT
CASSLIVGRDTQYF
>TRBJ2-7|TRBV28|17|many|TRBD2
TGTGCCAGCAGTTTCCCGGGACTAGCGGGAGGGCCTGGCGAGCAGTACTTC
CASSFPGLAGGPGEQYF
>TRBJ1-2|TRBV29-1|15|few|-
TGCAGCGTTGGAAGCCTCTGGCAGGGGATTGATGGCTACACCTTC
CSVGSLWQGIDGYTF
>TRBJ2-7|TRBV7-9|15|few|-
TGTGCCAGCAGCTTAGAGGCAGGGACTTACTACGAGCAGTACTTC
CASSLEAGTYYEQYF